Given below is one TCR beta chain in context. The antigen is undetermined. The sample belongs to a study of OX40 agonist ivuxolimab in advanced cancers. Across the study: Three patients had partial responses: one hepatocellular carcinoma, two cutaneous melanoma. Study-level results: Averaged across samples, CD8+ T cells carried more expanded clones than CD4+ did.

Germline lookup yields CDR1 SGHVS and CDR2 FQNEAQ. V was cut by 2 bases and J by 0 bases, with 17 bases left in between. This CDR3 spans 17 amino acids. Sequencing used immunoSEQ multiplex PCR; TCRdb keeps in-frame clones, though not all of them. The sample has some 25,000 clones, 82% seen once. The chain combines TRBV7-8 with TRBJ2-7, with D tentatively TRBD1 (5 bases). This sequence originates from an adult with an advanced solid tumor such as melanoma, head and neck, liver or kidney cancer. Here the sequenced sample was CD4+ or CD8+ T cells sorted from blood, taken in a trial of the OX40 agonist ivuxolimab. CDR3 amino acids: CASSLPIQGSSSYEQYF. In DNA, the CDR3 is TGTGCCAGCAGCTTACCCATTCAGGGCTCAAGCTCCTACGAGCAGTACTTC.